The next 10 T cell receptor beta chains were all read from a single sample in a study of CD8+ T cells in alopecia areata. Noted treatment: oral pan-JAK inhibitor, 5-10 mg twice daily. RNA extraction and reverse transcription yielded cDNA as sequencing template. Using immunoSEQ multiplex PCR, the repertoire was profiled, and TCRdb retains in-frame clones only, with some absent. The profile shows some 200,000 clones, about 57% of them singletons. The input for sequencing was CD4+ T cells sorted from blood, taken at week 4, from a patient treated with tofacitinib. Receptors originate from a human donor with alopecia areata.

The V gene is TRBV7-2, the J gene TRBJ2-7; no definite D call. The V end was cut by 5 bases, the J end by 7 bases, with 12 bases between. Germline CDR1 is SGHTA and CDR2 is FQGNSA. The CDR3 contains 12 residues. The CDR3 reads CASSHPSREQYF. In nucleotides, the CDR3 is TGTGCCAGCAGCCATCCATCGCGGGAGCAGTACTTC.

The chain recombines TRBV18 with TRBJ2-4; D ambiguous. The length of the CDR3 is 16 residues. V gave up 0 bases and J gave up 0 bases, with 9 bases separating them. CDR1 KGHSH and CDR2 LQKENI come from the germline V gene. The DNA of the CDR3 is TGTGCCAGCTCACCACCGGCGGCCCAAGCCAAAAACATTCAGTACTTC. As protein: CASSPPAAQAKNIQYF.

The gene calls are TRBV5-1 and TRBJ1-2; D gene unclear. The CDR3 has 13 amino acids. V was clipped by 0 bases and J by 8 bases, with 11 bases between them. The germline V gene encodes CDR1 SGHRS and CDR2 YFSETQ. In DNA, the CDR3 is TGCGCCAGCAGCTTGGCCACCACGGGAGGCTACACCTTC. Its protein product is CASSLATTGGYTF.

Only a few counts were recorded for this clone. The rearrangement uses TRBV7-7 and TRBJ2-5, with D hard to call. Trimming cost V 2 bases and J 1 base, with 8 bases left between them. The CDR3 is made up of 14 amino acids. Germline loops: CDR1 SSHAT, CDR2 FNYEAQ (reference sequence). The CDR3, as DNA: TGTGCCAGCAGCTTACCGGCGGCCCAAGAGACCCAGTACTTC. This codes for CASSLPAAQETQYF.

This clone appeared once. V usage is TRBV30 and J usage is TRBJ1-1, with D unclear. V lost 3 bases to trimming and J lost 7 bases, with 9 bases between them. The germline V gene encodes CDR1 GTSNPN and CDR2 SVGIG (reference sequence). The CDR3 contains 11 residues. CDR3 amino acids: CAWRQSIEAFF. The CDR3 nucleotides read TGTGCCTGGAGGCAGAGTATTGAAGCTTTCTTT.

This clone was picked up one time. The chain combines TRBV7-2 with TRBJ2-1; 11 bases fit TRBD2. Germline CDR1 reads SGHTA; CDR2 reads FQGNSA. After removal of 5 bases from V and 10 bases from J, the junction contained 7 bases not matched to a gene. CDR3 size: 14 residues. The CDR3 DNA follows: TGTGCCAGCAGCCCCACCCGGACTAGCGGGGAGCAGTTCTTC. It yields the protein CASSPTRTSGEQFF. The complete variable domain, with remaining parts taken from reference TRBV7-2 and TRBJ2-1, reads GAGVSQSPSNKVTEKGKDVELRCDPISGHTALYWYRQSLGQGLEFLIYFQGNSAPDKSGLPSDRFSAERTGGSVSTLTIQRTQQEDSAVYLCASSPTRTSGEQFFGPGTRLTVL.

This clone was seen a few times. An end of the junction differs from the germline gene, which may be a read error. The chain links TRBV29-1 to TRBJ1-3; weak D call: TRBD1 (5 bases). This CDR3 spans 11 amino acids. The germline V gene encodes CDR1 SQVTM and CDR2 ANQGSEA. The CDR3 loop is CSIDRGNTIYF. The DNA for the CDR3 is TGCAGCATTGACAGAGGAAACACCATATATTTT.

To note about this clone: This sample also contains other DNA sequences that code for the same CDR3. The gene calls are TRBV5-1 and TRBJ2-7, with D perhaps assigned TRBD1 or TRBD2 (5 bases each). CDR1 SGHRS and CDR2 YFSETQ come from the germline V gene. Trimming left V 4 bases short and J 1 base short, with 12 bases between. The CDR3 sequence is 14 residues long. CDR3 amino acids: CASSPGTVSYEQYF. DNA for the CDR3: TGCGCCAGCAGCCCCGGGACGGTATCCTACGAGCAGTACTTC.

This clone has more than one count but fewer than ten. CDR3 bases: TGTGCCTGCCCCACGCGCGGGAACACTGAAGCTTTCTTT. Its translation is CACPTRGNTEAFF. This chain connects TRBV30 to TRBJ1-1, with D uncertain. Germline V lookup: CDR1 GTSNPN, CDR2 SVGIG (reference sequence). Trimming stripped 6 bases from V and 1 base from J, with 12 bases between. CDR3 length: 13 residues.

With respect to this clone: The sample contains more than one DNA sequence encoding this CDR3. The chain carries TRBV29-1 and TRBJ1-1, with 7 bases matching TRBD1. The CDR3 has 13 amino acids. Germline V gene data show CDR1 as SQVTM and CDR2 as ANQGSEA. V lost 4 bases and J lost 1; bases outside the gene matches: 3. The CDR3 region is CSVVPGGNTEAFF. Written as DNA, the CDR3 is TGCAGCGTTGTCCCAGGGGGGAACACTGAAGCTTTCTTT.